The TCR beta chain under discussion was sequenced for a study of blood T cell repertoires in COVID-19. Study-level information: COVID-19 samples, acute and convalescent, were from the United States, Italy and Spain. T cells, B-cell-depleted T cells, or PBMCs provided the cDNA or gDNA that served as material.

CDR3 length equals 13 residues. Germline loops: CDR1 MNHEY, CDR2 SMNVEV (reference sequence). Unmatched junction bases numbered 10, after V lost 3 bases and J lost 14 bases. Original processing notes: Quantification of nucleated cells was approximated via reference gene primer amplification. Assay: immunoSEQ multiplex PCR; the TCRdb copy retains only in-frame clones and omits some. That table gives V, J and clone size, and the DNA gave D and trimming. The repertoire holds about 200,000 clones, around nine tenths seen once, with 20% to 25% in the top ten. This sequence joins TRBV27 and TRBJ1-2, with TRBD1 matching 9 bases. The receptor comes from a man aged 55-75 years with active or convalescent COVID-19. Sequenced material: peripheral blood. The chain's CDR3 is CASSFGTGGRKTF. The CDR3 coding sequence is TGTGCCAGCAGTTTTGGAACAGGGGGCCGCAAAACCTTC.